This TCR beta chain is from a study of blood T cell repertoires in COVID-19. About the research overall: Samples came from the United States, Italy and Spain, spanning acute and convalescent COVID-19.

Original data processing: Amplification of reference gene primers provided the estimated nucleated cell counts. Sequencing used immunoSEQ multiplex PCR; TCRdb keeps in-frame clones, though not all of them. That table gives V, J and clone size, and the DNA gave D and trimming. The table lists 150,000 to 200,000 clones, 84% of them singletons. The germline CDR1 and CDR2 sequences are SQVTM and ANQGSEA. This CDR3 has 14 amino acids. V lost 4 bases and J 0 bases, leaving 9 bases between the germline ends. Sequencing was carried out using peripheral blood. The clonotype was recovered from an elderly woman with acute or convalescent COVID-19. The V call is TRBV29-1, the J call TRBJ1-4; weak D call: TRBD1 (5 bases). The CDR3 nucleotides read TGCAGCGTTGCCCTCAGGGCAACTAATGAAAAACTGTTTTTT. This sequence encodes CSVALRATNEKLFF.